Listed below are T cell receptor beta chains from one sample, sequenced in a study of T cells in Graves' hyperthyroidism and ophthalmopathy. In TCRdb, the multiplex PCR reads were re-called with MiXCR into one record per CDR3 protein. Here the sample spans about 700,000 distinct CDR3 sequences, 11% to 15% being singletons. The material sequenced was blood. The receptors shown here come from a woman aged 18 to 35 with Graves' hyperthyroidism. Each CDR3 is given with its conserved first and last residue. D genes are given only for firm matches. Clone size is shown for a subset of rows, as once, few, many or a class of expanded clone.

abundance	j_gene	len	v_gene	d_gene	CDR3aa	CDR3nt
few	TRBJ2-5	15	TRBV29-1	.	CSVRDSVASPETQYF	TGCAGCGTTCGAGATTCGGTGGCCTCCCCGGAGACCCAGTACTTC
many	TRBJ2-3	16	TRBV7-9	TRBD2	CASSRFGREVTDTQYF	TGTGCCAGCAGCCGATTCGGGCGGGAGGTCACAGATACGCAGTATTTT
.	TRBJ2-1	14	TRBV14	.	CASSRYNTNNEQFF	TGTGCCAGCAGTCGATATAATACAAACAATGAGCAGTTCTTC
many	TRBJ2-7	15	TRBV7-9	.	CASSFRAGAAYEQYF	TGTGCCAGCAGCTTTAGGGCCGGGGCTGCCTACGAGCAGTACTTC
.	TRBJ1-1	18	TRBV7-9	.	CASSLLRIRDAGDTEAFF	TGTGCCAGCAGCTTATTGAGAATCAGGGACGCAGGGGACACTGAAGCTTTCTTT
many	TRBJ2-1	13	TRBV28	TRBD2	CASSPSRLAKKFF	TGTGCCAGCAGTCCCTCGCGACTAGCGAAGAAGTTCTTC
many	TRBJ2-4	15	TRBV18	.	CASSPKTVAKNIQYF	TGTGCCAGCTCACCAAAGACAGTAGCCAAAAACATTCAGTACTTC
few	TRBJ1-1	19	TRBV6-7	TRBD1	CASSRPALQGASLNTEAFF	TGTGCCAGCAGCCGCCCCGCACTACAGGGGGCCTCACTGAACACTGAAGCTTTCTTT
many	TRBJ2-1	15	TRBV7-3	TRBD2	CASSIGLALYNEQFF	TGTGCCAGCAGTATCGGACTAGCGCTTTACAATGAGCAGTTCTTC
few	TRBJ2-1	14	TRBV4-3	.	CASSQEVQGIEQFF	TGCGCCAGCAGCCAAGAAGTCCAGGGTATTGAGCAGTTCTTC